These 7 T cell receptor beta chains came from one sample sequenced in a study of molecular identifiers for immune sequencing clone quantification. MiXCR was run by TCRdb on the PCR reads, yielding one entry per CDR3 protein. The data contain about 100,000 distinct CDR3 sequences, 36% of them singletons. Material for sequencing was naive CD8+ T cells from blood, with Jurkat cell RNA spiked in. The subset denotes: FACS-sorted CD8+CD4-CCR7+CD45RA+ naive T cells. These receptors were obtained from a human donor in good health. Some libraries in this study had Jurkat cell RNA spiked in.

Points on this clonotype: A much larger clone differs from this one at a single base, so this may be a read error. V is TRBV4-3 and J is TRBJ2-6, with TRBD1 as a possible D gene (5 bases). The CDR3 length is 15 residues. The germline V gene has CDR1 LGHNA and CDR2 YSLEER. The DNA of the CDR3 is TGCGCCAGCAGCCAACTGGGCTCTGGGGCCAACGCCCTGACTTTC. Translation gives CASSQLGSGANALTF.

The chain couples TRBV4-3 to TRBJ2-1, with 7 positions matching TRBD2. The better agreement between TRBJ2-7 and the DNA end casts doubt on the J call. CDR3 length equals 15 residues. Germline V lookup: CDR1 LGHNA, CDR2 YSLEER. Here the CDR3 DNA reads TGCGCCAGCAGGGATCCCCTAGCGGAGGACAATGAGCAGTACTTC. Translation gives CASRDPLAEDNEQYF.

This clonotype was picked up many times. The chain employs TRBV20-1 and TRBJ2-7; 9 nucleotides align to TRBD2. Germline assignment: CDR1 DFQATT and CDR2 SNEGSKA (reference sequence). The ends lost 5 bases at V and 3 bases at J; junction bases unmatched: 8. CDR3 length: 14 amino acids. For the CDR3, the DNA is TGCAGTGCTTCAGGACTAGCGCCAATCTACGAGCAGTACTTC. Encoded protein: CSASGLAPIYEQYF.

CDR3 sequence reads: CASSYRVNTGELFF. The CDR3 DNA sequence: TGTGCCAGCAGCTACAGGGTGAACACCGGGGAGCTGTTTTTT. The chain uses TRBV27 and TRBJ2-2, with D possibly TRBD1 on 6 matching bases. Trimming shortened V by 6 bases and J by 1 base, and 9 bases separated the two germline ends. Germline CDR1 MNHEY, CDR2 SMNVEV (reference sequence). The CDR3 consists of 14 residues.

V and J are TRBV29-1 and TRBJ2-1; D is ambiguous. The CDR3 totals 11 residues. Germline assignment: CDR1 SQVTM and CDR2 ANQGSEA. Trimming shortened V by 4 bases and J by 10 bases, and 11 bases separated the two germline ends. The DNA of the CDR3 is TGCAGCGTTGTAGGGAACGACGAGCAGTTCTTC. Protein product: CSVVGNDEQFF.

This chain connects TRBV5-1 to TRBJ2-5; D gene uncertain. This CDR3 is built from 13 residues. The V and J ends lost 0 bases and 4 bases respectively, with 7 bases between them. Germline V CDR1 and CDR2: SGHRS, YFSETQ. CDR3 sequence: CASSLDWGETQYF. In DNA form, the CDR3 reads TGCGCCAGCAGCTTGGACTGGGGAGAGACCCAGTACTTC.

There are many counts of this clonotype. The rearrangement uses TRBV28 and TRBJ2-7; D is unresolved. The V and J ends lost 6 bases and 2 bases respectively, with 14 bases between them. The CDR3 extends over 14 amino acids. Germline V gene data show CDR1 as MDHEN and CDR2 as SYDVKM. For the CDR3, the DNA is TGTGCCAGCAGCCTCGGAGAGCGACCCTACGAGCAGTACTTC. This sequence encodes CASSLGERPYEQYF.